Presented here are 18 T cell receptor beta chains from one specimen sequenced in a study of cytotoxic CD8 clonotypes in ibrutinib-treated CLL. Assay: immunoSEQ multiplex PCR; the TCRdb copy retains only in-frame clones and omits some. The profile covers roughly 130,000 clones, with approximately 90% appearing a single time and about a tenth taken by the ten largest. The material sequenced was PBMCs, taken after 12 months of ibrutinib treatment. The receptors derive from a human donor with chronic lymphocytic leukemia.

V gene TRBV21-1 combines with J gene TRBJ2-7; the listed D gene, TRBD1, was not tested against the DNA. TRBV21-1 is an annotated pseudogene. The CDR3 consists of 16 residues. CDR3 in DNA: TGTGCCAGCAGCAATAGCCTCACGGGACAGTATTACGAGCAGTACTTC. Translation gives CASSNSLTGQYYEQYF.

This clone was detected once. The chain couples TRBV19 to TRBJ2-7; tentative D call: TRBD1 (5 bases). Trimming took off 5 bases at V and 5 bases at J, with 10 bases between the two ends. The CDR3 has 12 amino acids. Germline V gene data show CDR1 as LNHDA and CDR2 as SQIVND (reference sequence). CDR3 sequence: CASSSGFDEQYF. Here the CDR3 DNA reads TGTGCCAGTAGTTCAGGGTTTGACGAGCAGTACTTC.

This clone was seen only once. This rearrangement joins TRBV7-2 to TRBJ2-7, with D perhaps TRBD2 (6 bases). Germline values: CDR1 SGHTA, CDR2 FQGNSA. V lost 6 bases and J 0 bases, leaving 21 bases between the germline ends. The CDR3 covers 17 residues. DNA of the CDR3: TGTGCCAGCAGTTTTCTCGGAGGGACTGCGAACTCCTACGAGCAGTACTTC. Residues: CASSFLGGTANSYEQYF.

This clone has just one count. This chain's CDR3 is CASSLDGPYEQYF. The CDR3 nucleotides read TGTGCCAGCAGTTTGGACGGGCCCTACGAGCAGTACTTC. The chain uses TRBV28 and TRBJ2-7; D remains ambiguous. V was trimmed by 3 bases and J by 2 bases, leaving 8 bases between them. CDR3 length equals 13 residues. Germline V CDR1 and CDR2: MDHEN, SYDVKM.

The sample holds one count of this clone. The chain uses TRBV5-1 and TRBJ2-3; 9 bases match TRBD1. This CDR3 is 17 amino acids long. V shed 0 bases and J 5 bases; nucleotides not matched to a gene: 10. Germline loops: CDR1 SGHRS, CDR2 YFSETQ. The CDR3 nucleotides read TGCGCCAGCAGCTTGGCCGGGACAGGGAGGAGTGGAGATACGCAGTATTTT. This sequence encodes CASSLAGTGRSGDTQYF.

The sample holds one count of this clone. This chain uses TRBV9 with TRBJ1-4; TRBD1 agrees at 7 bases. The CDR3 extends over 14 amino acids. V trimming: 0 bases; J trimming: 4 bases; junction bases outside the gene matches: 0. In germline, CDR1 is SGDLS, CDR2 YYNGEE. CDR3 bases: TGTGCCAGCAGCGTAGACAGGGGTAATGAAAAACTGTTTTTT. Translating gives CASSVDRGNEKLFF.

Comments on this clone: One junction end does not reproduce the germline sequence, and a read error may be involved. This sequence joins TRBV7-7 and TRBJ2-5, with TRBD2 identical over 7 bases. The CDR3 runs 16 residues. Germline loops: CDR1 SSHAT, CDR2 FNYEAQ (reference sequence). CDR3 DNA: TGTGCTAGCAGCTTATTTGTGGGAGGGAACCAAGAGACCCAGTACTTC. It yields the protein CASSLFVGGNQETQYF.

The J gene is TRBJ2-1, the V gene TRBV7-3; 9 bases match TRBD2. This CDR3 is built from 18 residues. Germline assignment: CDR1 SGHTA and CDR2 FQGTGA. V trimming: 0 bases; J trimming: 0 bases; junction bases outside the gene matches: 6. The CDR3 DNA sequence: TGTGCCAGCAGCTTAACGGCAGCGGGAGGATTCTCCTACAATGAGCAGTTCTTC. Protein: CASSLTAAGGFSYNEQFF.

V and J are TRBV19 and TRBJ2-3; the D is unclear. The V gene's germline CDR1 is LNHDA and CDR2 SQIVND (reference sequence). Trimming took 4 bases from V and 6 from J, leaving 8 bases between them. This CDR3 is 12 amino acids long. The CDR3 spells CASSTHADTQYF. The CDR3, as DNA: TGTGCCAGTAGTACCCACGCGGATACGCAGTATTTT.

V and J are TRBV5-1 and TRBJ2-5; TRBD2 agrees at 11 bases. In germline, CDR1 is SGHRS, CDR2 YFSETQ. J gave up 2 bases and V 4 bases, and 4 bases lay outside the gene matches. The CDR3 consists of 15 residues. The DNA of the CDR3 is TGCGCCAGCAGCCAAGGGACTAGCGGACAAGAGACCCAGTACTTC. Its translation is CASSQGTSGQETQYF.

This chain links TRBV15 with TRBJ2-7; no clear D gene. Germline-derived CDR1 and CDR2 are LNHNV and YYDKDF (reference sequence). The V and J ends lost 5 bases and 5 bases respectively, with 7 bases between them. The CDR3 sequence is 11 residues long. The CDR3 nucleotides read TGTGCCACCAGCTCCTATGACGAGCAGTACTTC. Its translation: CATSSYDEQYF.

V gene TRBV30 combines with J gene TRBJ2-7, with TRBD2 identical over 11 bases. Looked up from germline, CDR1 is GTSNPN and CDR2 is SVGIG (reference sequence). This CDR3 has 17 amino acids. V was pared by 3 bases and J by 2 bases, with 12 bases of the junction left unmatched. For the CDR3, the DNA is TGTGCCTGGAGAACCGGGACTAGCGGACTTCTAACCTACGAGCAGTACTTC. Residues: CAWRTGTSGLLTYEQYF. Together with reference TRBV30 and TRBJ2-7, the CDR3 gives the full variable domain: SQTIHQWPATLVQPVGSPLSLECTVEGTSNPNLYWYRQAAGRGLQLLFYSVGIGQISSEVPQNLSASRPQDRQFILSSKKLLLSDSGFYLCAWRTGTSGLLTYEQYFGPGTRLTVT.

This rearrangement joins TRBV7-2 to TRBJ2-7, with 10 bases lining up with TRBD2. Germline CDR1 and CDR2: SGHTA and FQGNSA. The trim removed 8 bases at V and 5 bases at J, leaving 6 bases unmatched. CDR3 length: 13 residues. The CDR3 loop reads CASSRLAGHEQYF. Written as DNA, the CDR3 is TGTGCCAGCTCACGACTAGCGGGCCACGAGCAGTACTTC.

Comment on this clone: A junction end diverges from the germline sequence, so it may reflect a read error. This chain connects TRBV7-6 to TRBJ2-1, with 7 positions matching TRBD2. Looked up from germline, CDR1 is SGHVS and CDR2 is FNYEAQ. The CDR3 contains 14 residues. CDR3: CASSLGSGGGKPLF. The CDR3 DNA is TGTGCCAGCAGCTTAGGTTCGGGAGGCGGAAAACCGCTCTTC.

V and J are TRBV5-3 and TRBJ1-5, with D perhaps TRBD1 (6 bases). TRBV5-3 is annotated as an ORF whose role is uncertain. The CDR3 sequence is 14 residues long. V was trimmed by 0 bases and J by 7 bases, leaving 11 bases between them. The CDR3 nucleotides read TGTGCCAGAAGCTTGGTAACAGGGAACCAGCCCCAGCATTTT. Translated, it gives CARSLVTGNQPQHF.

The V gene is TRBV29-1, the J gene TRBJ2-3; D uncertain. The germline V gene encodes CDR1 SQVTM and CDR2 ANQGSEA. The CDR3 length is 13 residues. Trimming took off 4 bases at V and 4 bases at J, with 12 bases between the two ends. DNA of the CDR3: TGCAGCGTTGCTACCCGCATGGCAGATACGCAGTATTTT. It encodes CSVATRMADTQYF.

The chain carries TRBV11-2 and TRBJ2-7; no firm D call. This CDR3 region has 14 residues. V lost 1 base, J lost 4 bases, and 11 bases lay in between. The germline CDR1 and CDR2 sequences are SGHAT and FQNNGV. Written as DNA, the CDR3 is TGTGCCAGCAGCTTAGTGCCAGCACAGTACGAGCAGTACTTC. Its protein product is CASSLVPAQYEQYF. Based on the CDR3 plus reference TRBV11-2 and TRBJ2-7, the full variable domain is EAGVAQSPRYKIIEKRQSVAFWCNPISGHATLYWYQQILGQGPKLLIQFQNNGVVDDSQLPKDRFSAERLKGVDSTLKIQPAKLEDSAVYLCASSLVPAQYEQYFGPGTRLTVT.

The chain couples TRBV28 to TRBJ1-5; tentatively, D is TRBD1 (5 bases). CDR3 size: 17 residues. The germline V gene encodes CDR1 MDHEN and CDR2 SYDVKM. The V end lost 5 bases, the J end lost 1 base, and 18 bases lay between the germline ends. The CDR3 bases are TGTGCCAGCAGTCAACCGGGACCGGGTATGAGCAATCAGCCCCAGCATTTT. Protein product: CASSQPGPGMSNQPQHF.